This entry concerns a single T cell receptor beta chain. At least ten counts were recorded for this clonotype. The antigen it binds to is not known. No base quality values were provided; no much bigger clone lies one nucleotide off. The data stem from a study of T cells in Graves' hyperthyroidism and ophthalmopathy (dated by TCRdb to 2018 to 2020). Regarding the complete study: Peripheral blood was sampled at the time of initial diagnosis, prior to any treatment. Thyroid tissue and blood T-cell repertoires from about six Graves' hyperthyroidism patients were also compared in the study. A discovery cohort of about a hundred patients, fewer than 50 with Graves' ophthalmopathy and roughly 59 with stable Graves' hyperthyroidism, was used to find distinguishing TCR V-J signatures. The paper reports TCR Vbeta CDR3 sequencing of approximately 130 peripheral blood samples: under 45 ophthalmopathy, fewer than 85 hyperthyroidism and around 17 progressor patients. Prospective prediction of ophthalmopathy was tested in an independent validation cohort of some 19 hyperthyroidism patients and roughly 16 patients who later progressed to ophthalmopathy. For training and testing, the approximately 97 patients in the discovery cohort were randomly divided in a 7:3 ratio. Following sampling, methimazole starting at 30 mg daily was given to hyperthyroidism patients, and high-dose intravenous methylprednisolone was given to ophthalmopathy patients. Overall study outcomes, separate from this receptor: In validation, progression to ophthalmopathy was predicted by the model with 70.59% sensitivity and 72% to 85% specificity, a median of roughly 6.4 months before onset. No statistical method was used to fix the sample size in advance, and group allocation was not hidden from the investigators. A 13 V-J signature model separated ophthalmopathy from stable hyperthyroidism, with roughly 88% sensitivity and roughly 81% specificity in cross-validation and 80%/75% in testing. Most expanded thyroid clonotypes (frequency above 0.001) were also found in blood, which suggests that blood repertoires may mirror thyroid immune responses.

Stable Graves' hyperthyroidism was defined as no progression to ophthalmopathy during 18 months of follow-up. Hyperthyroidism patients were newly diagnosed, had a disease duration of under 2 months, and were aged 18 to 65 years. Patients with uncontrolled infections, other autoimmune diseases, pregnancy or lactation were excluded. Diagnoses relied on clinical symptoms, serum thyroxine and TRAb, thyroid ultrasound and orbital computed tomography. PBMCs were isolated from 10 ml of fresh peripheral blood by Ficoll-Paque density gradient centrifugation. Trizol reagent was used to extract total RNA, and RNA quality was then checked on an Agilent 2100 Bioanalyzer. For CDR1 and CDR2, the germline V gene lists MNHNS and SASEGT. The germline V and J ends show losses of 7 bases and 5 bases respectively, and no gene match explains 10 bases of the junction. The CDR3 spans 14 residues, from the cysteine through the phenylalanine. CDR3 DNA is the only sequence kept; it has 42 bases, read in frame from the first base.

The TCR beta CDR3 regions were amplified from RNA transcripts. The first round of RT-PCR for the TCR CDR3 was performed with the HTBI primer set and the Qiagen OneStep RT-PCR kit. Libraries were constructed in a second round of multiplex PCR, after which size selection and purification were performed. The libraries were sequenced on an Illumina HiSeq2000 using paired-end 100 bp reads. Processing in the source paper ran as follows. SOAPnuke was used to process the raw data, with reads discarded if the reads contained adapters or uncalled bases, had a mean Phred below 15, or lacked an exact constant-primer or identifier match. COPE v1.2.5 was used to merge the high-quality paired reads, and each unique nucleotide sequence was defined as a clonotype. MiTCR v1.1 was used to align the clonotypes against IMGT TRBV, TRBD and TRBJ reference segments. Only V-J combinations with frequency above 0.0001, covering roughly 99% of repertoires, were analysed. The TCS score was defined as F50 (clonal expansion) divided by E x V (chaos), with BLOSUM62-based TCRdist calculated between CDR3 peptides within each V-J. Welch's t-statistics and random forest reduced around 550 V-J features to 10 to 15, which were used in a naive Bayes classifier (R e1071). The raw public reads went through TCRdb reprocessing: fastp at Q25, MiXCR clone calling, in-frame beta chains kept. All rows with the same CDR3 protein become a single entry with the most common DNA and genes. The V and J calls and clone size are TCRdb's, not the authors'. This sample comprises 600,000 to 650,000 distinct CDR3 sequences, roughly 17% of them detected only once. Jointly, the top ten make up about 3.8% of the sample.

The sample consisted of blood. This chain is built from TRBV6-1 and TRBJ1-2, with TRBD1 identical over 7 junction bases. The receptor was isolated from a woman in her 30s with Graves' hyperthyroidism. For the CDR3, the sequence is CASTPGGASYGYTF. The nucleotide sequence reads TGTGCCAGCACCCCAGGGGGGGCATCTTATGGCTACACCTTC.